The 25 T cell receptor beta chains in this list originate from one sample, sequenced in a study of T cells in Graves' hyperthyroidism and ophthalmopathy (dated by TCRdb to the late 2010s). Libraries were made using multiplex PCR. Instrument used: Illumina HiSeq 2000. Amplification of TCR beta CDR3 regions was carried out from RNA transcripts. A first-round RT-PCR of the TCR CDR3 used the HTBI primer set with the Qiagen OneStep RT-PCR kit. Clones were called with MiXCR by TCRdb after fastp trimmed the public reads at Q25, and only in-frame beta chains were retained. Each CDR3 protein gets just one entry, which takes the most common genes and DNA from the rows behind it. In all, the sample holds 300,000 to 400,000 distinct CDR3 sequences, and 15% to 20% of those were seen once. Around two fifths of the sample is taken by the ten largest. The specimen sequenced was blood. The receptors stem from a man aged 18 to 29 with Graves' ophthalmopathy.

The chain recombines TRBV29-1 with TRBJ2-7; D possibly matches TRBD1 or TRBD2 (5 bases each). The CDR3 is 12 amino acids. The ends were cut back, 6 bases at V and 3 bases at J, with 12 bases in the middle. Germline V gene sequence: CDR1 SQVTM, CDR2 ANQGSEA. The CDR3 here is CSVGTARYEQYF. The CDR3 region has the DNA TGCAGCGTCGGGACGGCTCGCTACGAGCAGTACTTC.

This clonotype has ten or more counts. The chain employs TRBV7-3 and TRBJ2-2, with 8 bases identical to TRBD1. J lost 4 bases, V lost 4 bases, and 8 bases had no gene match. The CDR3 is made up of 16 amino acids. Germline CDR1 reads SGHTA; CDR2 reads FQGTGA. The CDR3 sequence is CASSSWTGSATGELFF. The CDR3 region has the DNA TGTGCCAGCAGCTCTTGGACAGGGTCGGCCACCGGGGAGCTGTTTTTT.

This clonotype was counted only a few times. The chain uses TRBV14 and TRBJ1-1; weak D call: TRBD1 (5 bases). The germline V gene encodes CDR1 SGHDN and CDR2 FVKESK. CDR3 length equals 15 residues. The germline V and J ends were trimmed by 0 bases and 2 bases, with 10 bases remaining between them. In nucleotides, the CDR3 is TGTGCCAGCAGCCAAGATGGACATCCCAACACTGAAGCTTTCTTT. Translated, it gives CASSQDGHPNTEAFF.

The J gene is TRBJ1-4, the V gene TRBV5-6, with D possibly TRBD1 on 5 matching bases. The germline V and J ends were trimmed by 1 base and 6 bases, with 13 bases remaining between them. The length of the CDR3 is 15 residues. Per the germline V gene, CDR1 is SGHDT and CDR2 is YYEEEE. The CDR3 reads CASSLTPGGDEKLFF. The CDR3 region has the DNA TGTGCCAGCAGCTTGACCCCCGGGGGGGATGAAAAACTGTTTTTT. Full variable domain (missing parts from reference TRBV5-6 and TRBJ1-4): DAGVTQSPTHLIKTRGQQVTLRCSPKSGHDTVSWYQQALGQGPQFIFQYYEEEERQRGNFPDRFSGHQFPNYSSELNVNALLLGDSALYLCASSLTPGGDEKLFFGSGTQLSVL.

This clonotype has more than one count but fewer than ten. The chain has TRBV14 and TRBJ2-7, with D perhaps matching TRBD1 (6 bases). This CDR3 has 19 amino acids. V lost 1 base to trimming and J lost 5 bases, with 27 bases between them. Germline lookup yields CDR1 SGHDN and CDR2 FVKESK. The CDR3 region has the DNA TGTGCCAGCAGCCAAGGCTCTTTCTATAGGACAGACCCTGGGCACGAGCAGTACTTC. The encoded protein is CASSQGSFYRTDPGHEQYF.

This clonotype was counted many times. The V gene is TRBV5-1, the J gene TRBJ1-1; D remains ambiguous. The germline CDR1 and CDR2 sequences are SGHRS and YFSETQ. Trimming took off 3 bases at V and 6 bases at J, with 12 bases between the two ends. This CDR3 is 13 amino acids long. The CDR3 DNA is TGCGCCAGCAGCTCCCACATAGTCCCTGAAGCTTTCTTT. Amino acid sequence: CASSSHIVPEAFF.

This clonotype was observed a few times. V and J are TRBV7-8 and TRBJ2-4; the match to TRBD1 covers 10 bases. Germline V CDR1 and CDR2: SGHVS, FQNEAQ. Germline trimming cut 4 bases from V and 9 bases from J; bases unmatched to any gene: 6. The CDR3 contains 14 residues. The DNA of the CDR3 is TGTGCCAGCAGCTCGGGACAGGGGATGGGCATTCAGTACTTC. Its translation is CASSSGQGMGIQYF.

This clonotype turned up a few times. In nucleotides, the CDR3 is TGTGCCAGCAGGGACCTCGGGCCTCAAAGAGGCTATGGCTACACCTTC. Its translation is CASRDLGPQRGYGYTF. The V gene is TRBV27, the J gene TRBJ1-2; D unclear. CDR3 size: 16 residues. In germline, CDR1 is MNHEY, CDR2 SMNVEV (reference sequence). The ends were cut back, 6 bases at V and 4 bases at J, with 21 bases in the middle.

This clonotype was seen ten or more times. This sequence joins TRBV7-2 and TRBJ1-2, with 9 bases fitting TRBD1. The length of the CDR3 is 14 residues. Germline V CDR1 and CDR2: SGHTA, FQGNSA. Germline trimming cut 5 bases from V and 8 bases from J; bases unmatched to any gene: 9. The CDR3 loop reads CASSQGQGQEGYTF. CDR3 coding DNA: TGTGCCAGCAGCCAAGGACAGGGGCAAGAGGGCTACACCTTC.

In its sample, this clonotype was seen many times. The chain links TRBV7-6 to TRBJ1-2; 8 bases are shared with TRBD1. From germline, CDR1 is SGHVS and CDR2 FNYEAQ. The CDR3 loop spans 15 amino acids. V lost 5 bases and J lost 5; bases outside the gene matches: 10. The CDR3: CASSLRQGREYGYTF. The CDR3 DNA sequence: TGTGCCAGCAGCCTGCGACAGGGGAGGGAGTATGGCTACACCTTC.

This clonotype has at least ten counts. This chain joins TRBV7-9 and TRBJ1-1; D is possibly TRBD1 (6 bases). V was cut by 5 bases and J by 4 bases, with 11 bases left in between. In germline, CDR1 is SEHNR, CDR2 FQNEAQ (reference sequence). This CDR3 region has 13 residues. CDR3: CASSKGEGTEAFF. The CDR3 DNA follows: TGTGCCAGCAGCAAGGGGGAAGGCACTGAAGCTTTCTTT.

CDR3 amino acids: CASSLEGTSADTQYF. The CDR3 nucleotides are TGTGCCAGCAGCCTTGAAGGGACGAGCGCAGATACGCAGTATTTT. This chain connects TRBV6-2 or TRBV6-3 to TRBJ2-3, with D possibly being TRBD1 or TRBD2 (5 bases each). V lost 6 bases and J 4 bases, leaving 17 bases between the germline ends. The CDR3 extends over 15 amino acids. In germline, CDR1 is MNHEY, CDR2 SVGEGT.

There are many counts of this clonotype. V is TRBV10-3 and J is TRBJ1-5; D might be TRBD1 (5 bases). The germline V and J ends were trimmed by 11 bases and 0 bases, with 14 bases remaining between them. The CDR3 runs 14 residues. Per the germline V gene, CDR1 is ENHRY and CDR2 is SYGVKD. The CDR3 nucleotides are TGTGCCGCCGGACGGGGGAATAGCAATCAGCCCCAGCATTTT. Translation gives CAAGRGNSNQPQHF.

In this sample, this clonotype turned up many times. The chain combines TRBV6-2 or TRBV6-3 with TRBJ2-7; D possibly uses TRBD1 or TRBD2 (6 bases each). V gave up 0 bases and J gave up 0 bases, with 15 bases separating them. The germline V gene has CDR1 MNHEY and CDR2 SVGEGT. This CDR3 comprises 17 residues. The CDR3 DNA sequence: TGTGCCAGCAGTTACTCGACCGGGGGCACCTACTCCTACGAGCAGTACTTC. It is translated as CASSYSTGGTYSYEQYF.

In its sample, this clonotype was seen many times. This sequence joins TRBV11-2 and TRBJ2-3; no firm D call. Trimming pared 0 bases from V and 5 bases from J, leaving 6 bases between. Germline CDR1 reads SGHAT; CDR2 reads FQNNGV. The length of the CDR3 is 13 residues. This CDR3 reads CASSLDLGDTQYF. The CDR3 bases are TGTGCCAGCAGCTTAGATCTCGGAGATACGCAGTATTTT.

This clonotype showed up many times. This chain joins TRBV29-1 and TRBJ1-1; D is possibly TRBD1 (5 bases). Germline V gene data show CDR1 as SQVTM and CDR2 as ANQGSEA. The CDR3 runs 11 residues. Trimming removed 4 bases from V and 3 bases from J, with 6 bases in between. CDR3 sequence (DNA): TGCAGCGTTGCGGGGGACACTGAAGCTTTCTTT. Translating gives CSVAGDTEAFF.

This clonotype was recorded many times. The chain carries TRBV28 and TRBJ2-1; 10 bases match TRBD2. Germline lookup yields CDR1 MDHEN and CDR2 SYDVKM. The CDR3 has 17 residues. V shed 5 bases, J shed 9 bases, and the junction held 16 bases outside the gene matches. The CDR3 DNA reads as TGTGCCAGCAGTGTGATTAGAGGGCTAGCGGGGGTAATTGAGCAGTTCTTC. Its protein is CASSVIRGLAGVIEQFF.

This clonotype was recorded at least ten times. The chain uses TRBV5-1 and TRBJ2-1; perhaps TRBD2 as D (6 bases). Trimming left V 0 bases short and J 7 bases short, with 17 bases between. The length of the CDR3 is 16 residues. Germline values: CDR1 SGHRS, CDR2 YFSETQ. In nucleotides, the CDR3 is TGCGCCAGCAGCTTGGCTTACGGGGGAGTACGGAATGAGCAGTTCTTC. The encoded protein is CASSLAYGGVRNEQFF.

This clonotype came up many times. Here the CDR3 DNA reads TGTGCCAGCTCACCAAACAGGGACACTGAAGCTTTCTTT. Protein product: CASSPNRDTEAFF. The rearrangement joins TRBV18 to TRBJ1-1; TRBD1 is a possible D gene (6 bases). This CDR3 has 13 amino acids. CDR1 and CDR2 from the germline V gene are KGHSH and LQKENI. V lost 2 bases and J 3 bases, leaving 7 bases between the germline ends.

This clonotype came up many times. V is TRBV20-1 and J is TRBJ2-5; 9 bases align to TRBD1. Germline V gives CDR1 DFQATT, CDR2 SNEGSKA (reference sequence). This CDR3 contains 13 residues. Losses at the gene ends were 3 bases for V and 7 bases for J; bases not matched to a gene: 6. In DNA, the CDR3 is TGCAGTGCTAGTGAACGACAGGGGGGGACCCAGTACTTC. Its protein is CSASERQGGTQYF.

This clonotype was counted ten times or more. CDR3 sequence (DNA): TGTGCCAGCAGAGAGTACCAAGAGACCCAGTACTTC. Amino acid sequence: CASREYQETQYF. V usage is TRBV2 and J usage is TRBJ2-5; D remains ambiguous. Germline CDR1 and CDR2: SNHLY and FYNNEI. The CDR3 spans 12 residues. Trimming pared 6 bases from V and 0 bases from J, leaving 5 bases between.

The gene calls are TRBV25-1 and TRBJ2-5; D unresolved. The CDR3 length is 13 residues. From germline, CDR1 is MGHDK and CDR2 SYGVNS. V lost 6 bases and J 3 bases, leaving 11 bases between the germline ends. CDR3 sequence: CASRGTPEETQYF. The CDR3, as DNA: TGTGCCAGCAGAGGTACCCCAGAAGAGACCCAGTACTTC.

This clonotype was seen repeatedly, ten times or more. The CDR3 loop reads CASSISGTGSTEAFF. The CDR3 bases are TGTGCCAGCAGTATATCCGGGACAGGAAGCACTGAAGCTTTCTTT. The chain uses TRBV12-3 or TRBV12-4 and TRBJ1-1; 8 bases agree with TRBD1. J gave up 4 bases and V 5 bases, and 9 bases lay outside the gene matches. This CDR3 has 15 amino acids.

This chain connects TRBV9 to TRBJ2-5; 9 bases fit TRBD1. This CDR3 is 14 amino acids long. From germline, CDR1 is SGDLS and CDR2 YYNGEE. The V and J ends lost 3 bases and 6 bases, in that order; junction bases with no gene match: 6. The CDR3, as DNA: TGTGCCAGCAGCGCGGGGACAGGGCTACAGACCCAGTACTTC. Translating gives CASSAGTGLQTQYF.

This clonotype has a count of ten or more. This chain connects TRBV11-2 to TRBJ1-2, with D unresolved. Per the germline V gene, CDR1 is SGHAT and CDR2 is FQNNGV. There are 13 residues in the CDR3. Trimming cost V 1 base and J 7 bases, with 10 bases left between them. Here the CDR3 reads CASSLVAGRGYTF. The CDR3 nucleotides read TGTGCCAGCAGCTTAGTAGCGGGCCGTGGCTACACCTTC.